There are many counts of the clone carrying this T cell receptor beta chain. The antigen is undetermined. The entry originates in a study of human T cells and chemical hapten exposure. Stated time point: pre-sensitization, week 0. Treatment defined: therapeutic diphenylcyclopropenone sensitization with weekly scalp DPC. Individual cDNA molecules had unique molecular identifiers attached to them by the library. From the RACE reads, TCRdb called clonotypes with MiXCR, one entry per CDR3 protein. The table records 85,000 to 130,000 distinct CDR3 sequences, more than 10% of them present only once. Deletions cut 3 bases from V and 1 base from J, with 3 bases between. CDR3 length: 13 residues. Study conclusions and caveats: Against controls, expanded TCRs gave rise to significantly more large CDR3 similarity clusters. Donors had alopecia, so their immune response may differ from healthy people's.

Source: whole blood, taken in connection with sensitization to the hapten diphenylcyclopropenone (DPC). The sequence was collected from a woman between 50 and 59 years old with alopecia areata. Some clones in this sample may be carry-over from other donors' samples. J is TRBJ2-2 and V is TRBV12-3 or TRBV12-4; D not certain. CDR3 region: CASSFKNTGELFF. The CDR3 coding sequence is TGTGCCAGCAGTTTCAAGAACACCGGGGAGCTGTTTTTT.